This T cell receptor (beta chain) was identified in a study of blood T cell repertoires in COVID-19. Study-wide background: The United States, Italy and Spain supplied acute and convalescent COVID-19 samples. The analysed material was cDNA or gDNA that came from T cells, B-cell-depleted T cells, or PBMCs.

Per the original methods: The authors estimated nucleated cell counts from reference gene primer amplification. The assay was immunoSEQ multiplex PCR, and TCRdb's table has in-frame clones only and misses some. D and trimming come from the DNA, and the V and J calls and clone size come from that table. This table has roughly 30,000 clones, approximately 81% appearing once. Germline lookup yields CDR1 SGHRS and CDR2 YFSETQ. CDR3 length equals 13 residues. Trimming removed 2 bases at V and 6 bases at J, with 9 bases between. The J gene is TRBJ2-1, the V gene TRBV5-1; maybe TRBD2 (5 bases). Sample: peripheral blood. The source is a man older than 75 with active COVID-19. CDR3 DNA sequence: TGCGCCAGCAGCTTAATTGGAGGCAATGAGCAGTTCTTC. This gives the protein CASSLIGGNEQFF.